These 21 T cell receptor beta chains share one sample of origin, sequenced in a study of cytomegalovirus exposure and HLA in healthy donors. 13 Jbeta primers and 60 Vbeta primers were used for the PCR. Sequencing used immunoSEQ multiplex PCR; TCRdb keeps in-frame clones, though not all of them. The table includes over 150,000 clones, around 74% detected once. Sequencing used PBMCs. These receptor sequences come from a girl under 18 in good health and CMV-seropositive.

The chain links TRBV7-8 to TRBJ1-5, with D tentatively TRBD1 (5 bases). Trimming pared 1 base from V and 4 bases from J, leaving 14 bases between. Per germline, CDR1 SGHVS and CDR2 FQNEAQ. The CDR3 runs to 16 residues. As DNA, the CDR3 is TGTGCCAGCAGCTTAGTGGCAGGGCGTGGGAATCAGCCCCAGCATTTT. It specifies CASSLVAGRGNQPQHF.

The CDR3 is CASSRTGQTTEAFF. For the CDR3, the DNA is TGTGCCAGCAGCCGGACAGGGCAAACCACTGAAGCTTTCTTT. This chain uses TRBV9 with TRBJ1-1; 8 bases map to TRBD1. V lost 4 bases, J lost 4 bases, and 6 bases stayed unmatched. The CDR3 runs to 14 residues. The germline gives CDR1 SGDLS, CDR2 YYNGEE.

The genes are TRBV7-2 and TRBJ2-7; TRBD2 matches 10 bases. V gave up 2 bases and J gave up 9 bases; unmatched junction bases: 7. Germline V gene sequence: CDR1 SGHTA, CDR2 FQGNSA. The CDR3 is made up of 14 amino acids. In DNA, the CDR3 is TGTGCCAGCAGCTTAACTAGCGGGGCGGGTGGGCAGTACTTC. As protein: CASSLTSGAGGQYF. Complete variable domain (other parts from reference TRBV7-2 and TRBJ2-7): GAGVSQSPSNKVTEKGKDVELRCDPISGHTALYWYRQSLGQGLEFLIYFQGNSAPDKSGLPSDRFSAERTGGSVSTLTIQRTQQEDSAVYLCASSLTSGAGGQYFGPGTRLTVT.

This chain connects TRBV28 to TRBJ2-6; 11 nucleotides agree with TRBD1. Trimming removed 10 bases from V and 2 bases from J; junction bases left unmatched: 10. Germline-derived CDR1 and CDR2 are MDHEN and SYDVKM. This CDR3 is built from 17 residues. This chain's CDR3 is CATNSRTGGAGANVLTF. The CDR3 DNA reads TGTGCCACCAATTCTAGGACAGGGGGCGCTGGGGCCAACGTCCTGACTTTC.

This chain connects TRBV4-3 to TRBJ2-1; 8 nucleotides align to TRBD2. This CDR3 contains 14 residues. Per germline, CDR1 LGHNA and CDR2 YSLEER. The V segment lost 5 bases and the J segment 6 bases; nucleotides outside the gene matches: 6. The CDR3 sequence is CASSTGGAGNEQFF. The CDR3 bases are TGCGCCAGCAGCACCGGGGGGGCCGGCAATGAGCAGTTCTTC.

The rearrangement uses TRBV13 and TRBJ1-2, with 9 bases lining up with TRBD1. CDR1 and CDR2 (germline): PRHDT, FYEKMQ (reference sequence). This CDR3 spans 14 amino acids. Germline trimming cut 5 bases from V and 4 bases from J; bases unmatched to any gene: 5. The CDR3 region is CASSPMDRGYGYTF. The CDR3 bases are TGTGCCAGCAGCCCCATGGACAGGGGCTATGGCTACACCTTC. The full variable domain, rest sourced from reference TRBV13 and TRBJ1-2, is AAGVIQSPRHLIKEKRETATLKCYPIPRHDTVYWYQQGPGQDPQFLISFYEKMQSDKGSIPDRFSAQQFSDYHSELNMSSLELGDSALYFCASSPMDRGYGYTFGSGTRLTVV.

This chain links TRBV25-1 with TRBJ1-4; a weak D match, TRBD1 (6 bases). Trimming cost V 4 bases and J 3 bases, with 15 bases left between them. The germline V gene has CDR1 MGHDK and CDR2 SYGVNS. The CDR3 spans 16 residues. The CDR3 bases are TGTGCCAGCAGTGTCCTGTCGGGGGGCCCTAATGAAAAACTGTTTTTT. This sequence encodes CASSVLSGGPNEKLFF. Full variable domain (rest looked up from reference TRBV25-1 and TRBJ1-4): EADIYQTPRYLVIGTGKKITLECSQTMGHDKMYWYQQDPGMELHLIHYSYGVNSTEKGDLSSESTVSRIRTEHFPLTLESARPSHTSQYLCASSVLSGGPNEKLFFGSGTQLSVL.

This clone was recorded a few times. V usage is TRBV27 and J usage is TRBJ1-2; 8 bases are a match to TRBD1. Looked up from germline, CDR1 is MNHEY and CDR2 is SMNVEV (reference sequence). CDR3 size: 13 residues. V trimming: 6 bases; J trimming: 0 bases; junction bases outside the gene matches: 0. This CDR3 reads CASRQGANYGYTF. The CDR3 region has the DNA TGTGCCAGCAGACAGGGGGCTAACTATGGCTACACCTTC.

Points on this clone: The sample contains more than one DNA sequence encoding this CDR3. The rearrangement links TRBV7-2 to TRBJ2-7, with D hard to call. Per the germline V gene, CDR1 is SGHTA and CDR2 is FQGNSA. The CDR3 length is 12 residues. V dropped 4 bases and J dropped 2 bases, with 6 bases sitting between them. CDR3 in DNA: TGTGCCAGCAGCTCCCCAACCTACGAGCAGTACTTC. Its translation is CASSSPTYEQYF. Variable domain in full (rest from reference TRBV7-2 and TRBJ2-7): GAGVSQSPSNKVTEKGKDVELRCDPISGHTALYWYRQSLGQGLEFLIYFQGNSAPDKSGLPSDRFSAERTGGSVSTLTIQRTQQEDSAVYLCASSSPTYEQYFGPGTRLTVT.

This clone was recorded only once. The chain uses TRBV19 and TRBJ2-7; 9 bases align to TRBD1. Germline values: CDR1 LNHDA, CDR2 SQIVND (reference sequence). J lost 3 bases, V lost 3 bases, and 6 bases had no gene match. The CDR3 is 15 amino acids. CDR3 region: CASSILGTGSYEQYF. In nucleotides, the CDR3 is TGTGCCAGTAGTATCCTCGGGACAGGGAGCTACGAGCAGTACTTC.

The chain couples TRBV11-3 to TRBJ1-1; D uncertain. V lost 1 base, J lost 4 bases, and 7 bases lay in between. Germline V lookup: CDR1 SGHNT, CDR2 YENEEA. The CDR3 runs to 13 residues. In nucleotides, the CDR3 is TGTGCCAGCAGCTTAGTGACTGGCACTGAAGCTTTCTTT. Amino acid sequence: CASSLVTGTEAFF.

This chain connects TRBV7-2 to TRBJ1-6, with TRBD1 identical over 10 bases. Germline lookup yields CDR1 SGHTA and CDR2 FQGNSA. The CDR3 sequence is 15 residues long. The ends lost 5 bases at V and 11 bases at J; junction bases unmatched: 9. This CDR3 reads CASSERQGASAPLHF. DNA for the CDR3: TGTGCCAGCAGCGAGCGACAGGGGGCATCGGCACCCCTCCACTTT.

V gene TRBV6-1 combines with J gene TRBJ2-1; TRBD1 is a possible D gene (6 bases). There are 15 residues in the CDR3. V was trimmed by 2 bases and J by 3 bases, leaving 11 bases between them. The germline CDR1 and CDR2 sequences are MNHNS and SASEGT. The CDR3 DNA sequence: TGTGCCAGCAGTGAAATGGGGGCGGACTACAATGAGCAGTTCTTC. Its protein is CASSEMGADYNEQFF.

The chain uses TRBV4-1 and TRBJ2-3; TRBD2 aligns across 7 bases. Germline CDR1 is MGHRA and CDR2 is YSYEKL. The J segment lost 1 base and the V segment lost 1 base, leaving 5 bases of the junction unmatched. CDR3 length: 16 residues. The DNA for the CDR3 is TGCGCCAGCAGCCAAGGCGGGGGAGCCCGCACAGATACGCAGTATTTT. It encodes CASSQGGGARTDTQYF.

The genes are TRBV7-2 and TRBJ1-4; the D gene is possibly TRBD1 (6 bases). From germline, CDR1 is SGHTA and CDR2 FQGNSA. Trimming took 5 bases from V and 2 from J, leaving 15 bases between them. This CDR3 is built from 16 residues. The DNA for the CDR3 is TGTGCCAGCAGCATAAGACCGGGGGGCACTAATGAAAAACTGTTTTTT. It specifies CASSIRPGGTNEKLFF.

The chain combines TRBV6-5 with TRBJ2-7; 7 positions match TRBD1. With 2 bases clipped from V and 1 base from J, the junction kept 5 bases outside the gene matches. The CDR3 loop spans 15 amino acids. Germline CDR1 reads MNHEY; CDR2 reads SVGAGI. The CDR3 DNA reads TGTGCCAGCAGTTACGGAGTGACAGGGTCCTACGAGCAGTACTTC. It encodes CASSYGVTGSYEQYF.

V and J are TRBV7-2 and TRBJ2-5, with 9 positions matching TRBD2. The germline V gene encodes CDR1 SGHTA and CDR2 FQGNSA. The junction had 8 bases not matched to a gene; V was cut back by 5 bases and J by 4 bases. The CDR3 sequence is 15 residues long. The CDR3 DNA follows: TGTGCCAGCAGCCCTCAAGCGGGGGGAAGAGAGACCCAGTACTTC. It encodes CASSPQAGGRETQYF.

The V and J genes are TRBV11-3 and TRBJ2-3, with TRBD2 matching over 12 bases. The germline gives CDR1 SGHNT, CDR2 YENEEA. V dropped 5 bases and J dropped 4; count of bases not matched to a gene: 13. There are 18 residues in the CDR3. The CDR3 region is CASSPPWLAGGLADTQYF. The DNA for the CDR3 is TGTGCCAGCAGCCCCCCGTGGCTAGCGGGGGGGTTGGCAGATACGCAGTATTTT.

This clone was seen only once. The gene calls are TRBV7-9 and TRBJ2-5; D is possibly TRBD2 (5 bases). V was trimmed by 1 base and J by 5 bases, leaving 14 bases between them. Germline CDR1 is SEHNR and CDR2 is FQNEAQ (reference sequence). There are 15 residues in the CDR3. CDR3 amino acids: CASSLGTRPGETQYF. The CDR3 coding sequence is TGTGCCAGCAGCTTAGGGACGAGGCCGGGGGAGACCCAGTACTTC.

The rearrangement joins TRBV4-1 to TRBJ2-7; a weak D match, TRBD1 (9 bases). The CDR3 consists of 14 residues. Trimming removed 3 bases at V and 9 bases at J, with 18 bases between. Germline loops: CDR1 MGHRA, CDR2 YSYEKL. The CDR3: CASSHSGTGSAQYF. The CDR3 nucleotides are TGCGCCAGCAGCCATAGCGGGACAGGGAGTGCGCAGTACTTC.

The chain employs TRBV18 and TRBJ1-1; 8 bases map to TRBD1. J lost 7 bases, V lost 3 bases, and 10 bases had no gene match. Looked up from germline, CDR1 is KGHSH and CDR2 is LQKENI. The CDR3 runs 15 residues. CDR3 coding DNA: TGTGCCAGCTCACCGGCAGACAGGGGACTAATTGAAGCTTTCTTT. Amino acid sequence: CASSPADRGLIEAFF.